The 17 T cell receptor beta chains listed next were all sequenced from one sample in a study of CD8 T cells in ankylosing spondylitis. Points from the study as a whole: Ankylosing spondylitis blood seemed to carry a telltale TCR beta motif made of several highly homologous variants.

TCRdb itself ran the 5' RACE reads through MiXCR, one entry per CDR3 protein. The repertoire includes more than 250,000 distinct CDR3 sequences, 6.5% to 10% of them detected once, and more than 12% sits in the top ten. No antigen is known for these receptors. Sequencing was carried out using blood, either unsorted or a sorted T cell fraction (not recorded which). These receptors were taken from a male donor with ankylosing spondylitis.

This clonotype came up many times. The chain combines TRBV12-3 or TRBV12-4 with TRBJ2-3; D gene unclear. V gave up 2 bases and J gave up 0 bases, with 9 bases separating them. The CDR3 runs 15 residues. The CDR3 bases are TGTGCCAGCAGTTTATCCGGTACTAGCACAGATACGCAGTATTTT. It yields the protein CASSLSGTSTDTQYF.

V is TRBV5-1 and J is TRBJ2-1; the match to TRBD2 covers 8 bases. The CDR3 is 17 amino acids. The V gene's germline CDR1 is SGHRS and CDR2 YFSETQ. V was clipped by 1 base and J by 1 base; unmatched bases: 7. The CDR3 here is CASSLPPSGGSYNEQFF. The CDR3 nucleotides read TGCGCCAGCAGCTTGCCCCCTTCGGGAGGGTCCTACAATGAGCAGTTCTTC. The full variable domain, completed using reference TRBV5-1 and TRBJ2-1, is KAGVTQTPRYLIKTRGQQVTLSCSPISGHRSVSWYQQTPGQGLQFLFEYFSETQRNKGNFPGRFSGRQFSNSRSEMNVSTLELGDSALYLCASSLPPSGGSYNEQFFGPGTRLTVL.

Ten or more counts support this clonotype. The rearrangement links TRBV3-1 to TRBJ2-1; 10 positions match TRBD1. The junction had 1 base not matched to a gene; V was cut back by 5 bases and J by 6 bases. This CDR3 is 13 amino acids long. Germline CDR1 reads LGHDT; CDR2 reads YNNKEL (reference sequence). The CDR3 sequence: CASSWDRGNEQFF. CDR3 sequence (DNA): TGTGCCAGCAGCTGGGACAGGGGCAATGAGCAGTTCTTC.

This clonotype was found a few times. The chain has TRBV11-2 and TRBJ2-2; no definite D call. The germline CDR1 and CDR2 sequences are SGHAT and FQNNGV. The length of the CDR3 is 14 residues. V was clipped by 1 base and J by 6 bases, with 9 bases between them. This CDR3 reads CASSLGRLPGELFF. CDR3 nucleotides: TGTGCCAGCAGCTTAGGACGGCTTCCCGGGGAGCTGTTTTTT.

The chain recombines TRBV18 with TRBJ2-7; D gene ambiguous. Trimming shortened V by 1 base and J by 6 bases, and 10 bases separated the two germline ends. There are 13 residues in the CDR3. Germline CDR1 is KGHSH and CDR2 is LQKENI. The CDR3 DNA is TGTGCCAGCTCACCACTATCGGGCGGCGAGCAGTACTTC. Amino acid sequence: CASSPLSGGEQYF.

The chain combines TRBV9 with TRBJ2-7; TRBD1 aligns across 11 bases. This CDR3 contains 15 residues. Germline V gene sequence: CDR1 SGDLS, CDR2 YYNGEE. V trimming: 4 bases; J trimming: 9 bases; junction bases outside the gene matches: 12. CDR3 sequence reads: CASSQSGTGGLGQYF. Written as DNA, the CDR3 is TGTGCCAGCAGCCAGTCCGGGACAGGGGGTTTAGGGCAGTACTTC.

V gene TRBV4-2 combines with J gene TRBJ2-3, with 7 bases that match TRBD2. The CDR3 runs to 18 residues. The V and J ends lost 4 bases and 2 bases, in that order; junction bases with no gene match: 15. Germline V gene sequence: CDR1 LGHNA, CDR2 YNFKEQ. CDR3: CASSLEIAGPLNTDTQYF. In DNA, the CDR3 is TGTGCCAGCAGCCTAGAGATAGCGGGCCCCCTCAACACAGATACGCAGTATTTT.

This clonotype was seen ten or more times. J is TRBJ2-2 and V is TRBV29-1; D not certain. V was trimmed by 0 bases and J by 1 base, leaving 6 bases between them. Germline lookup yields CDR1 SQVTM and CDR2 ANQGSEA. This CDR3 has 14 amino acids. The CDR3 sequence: CSVEDRWNTGELFF. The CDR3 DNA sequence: TGCAGCGTTGAAGACCGTTGGAACACCGGGGAGCTGTTTTTT.

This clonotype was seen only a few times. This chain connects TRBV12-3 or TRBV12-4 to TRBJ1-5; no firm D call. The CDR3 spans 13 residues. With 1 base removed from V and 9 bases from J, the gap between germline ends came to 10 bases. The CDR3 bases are TGTGCCAGCAGTTTAGAACAGTTGCGGCCCCAGCATTTT. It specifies CASSLEQLRPQHF.

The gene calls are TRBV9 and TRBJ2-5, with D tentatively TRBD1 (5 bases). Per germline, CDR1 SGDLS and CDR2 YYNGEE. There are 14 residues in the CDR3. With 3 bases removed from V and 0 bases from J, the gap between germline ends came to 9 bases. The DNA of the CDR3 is TGTGCCAGCAGCGCAACAGGAGACCAAGAGACCCAGTACTTC. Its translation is CASSATGDQETQYF.

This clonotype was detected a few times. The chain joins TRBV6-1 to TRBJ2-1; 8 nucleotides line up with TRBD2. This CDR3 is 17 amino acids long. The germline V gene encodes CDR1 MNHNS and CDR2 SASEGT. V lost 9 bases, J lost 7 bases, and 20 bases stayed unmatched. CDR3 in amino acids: CARSAGGQGASWNEQFF. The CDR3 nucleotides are TGTGCCAGGTCTGCGGGAGGCCAGGGAGCCTCGTGGAATGAGCAGTTCTTC.

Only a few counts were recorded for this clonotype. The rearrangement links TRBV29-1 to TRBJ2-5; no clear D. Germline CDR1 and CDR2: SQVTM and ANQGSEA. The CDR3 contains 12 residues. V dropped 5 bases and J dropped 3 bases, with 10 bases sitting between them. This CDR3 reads CSVLNLKETQYF. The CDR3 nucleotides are TGCAGCGTTCTTAACTTGAAAGAGACCCAGTACTTC.

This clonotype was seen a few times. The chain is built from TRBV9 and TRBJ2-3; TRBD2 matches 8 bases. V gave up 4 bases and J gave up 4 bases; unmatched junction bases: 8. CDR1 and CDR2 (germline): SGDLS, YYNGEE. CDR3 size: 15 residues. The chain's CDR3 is CASSRSGGAADTQYF. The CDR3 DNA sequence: TGTGCCAGCAGCCGATCCGGGGGGGCCGCAGATACGCAGTATTTT.

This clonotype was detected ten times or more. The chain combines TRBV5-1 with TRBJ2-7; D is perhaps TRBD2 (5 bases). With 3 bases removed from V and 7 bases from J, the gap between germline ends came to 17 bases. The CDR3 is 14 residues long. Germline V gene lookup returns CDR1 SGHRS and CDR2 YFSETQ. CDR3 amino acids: CASSSGGDFKEQYF. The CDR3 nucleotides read TGCGCCAGCAGCTCAGGAGGCGACTTTAAAGAGCAGTACTTC.

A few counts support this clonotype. CDR3 bases: TGCAGCGTTAGGCGGGCAGGGGAAGGGGACTATGGCTACACCTTC. Translated, it gives CSVRRAGEGDYGYTF. This chain links TRBV29-1 with TRBJ1-2, with a weak D call TRBD1 (6 bases). The V gene lost 5 bases and the J gene lost 3 bases, with 19 bases spanning the gap. CDR1 and CDR2 from the germline V gene are SQVTM and ANQGSEA. The CDR3 loop spans 15 amino acids.

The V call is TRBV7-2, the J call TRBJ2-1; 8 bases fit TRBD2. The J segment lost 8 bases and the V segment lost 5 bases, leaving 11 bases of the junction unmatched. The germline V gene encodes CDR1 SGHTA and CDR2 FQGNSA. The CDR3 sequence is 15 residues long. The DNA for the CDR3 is TGTGCCAGCAGCACCCGGAGCGGGAGACGGGATGAGCAGTTCTTC. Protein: CASSTRSGRRDEQFF.

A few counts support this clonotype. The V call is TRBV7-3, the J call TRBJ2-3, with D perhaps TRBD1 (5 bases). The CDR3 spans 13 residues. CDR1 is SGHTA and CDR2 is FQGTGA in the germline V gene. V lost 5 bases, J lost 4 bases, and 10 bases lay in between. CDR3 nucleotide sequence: TGTGCCAGCAGCGTGAAAGGGGCAGATACGCAGTATTTT. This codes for CASSVKGADTQYF.